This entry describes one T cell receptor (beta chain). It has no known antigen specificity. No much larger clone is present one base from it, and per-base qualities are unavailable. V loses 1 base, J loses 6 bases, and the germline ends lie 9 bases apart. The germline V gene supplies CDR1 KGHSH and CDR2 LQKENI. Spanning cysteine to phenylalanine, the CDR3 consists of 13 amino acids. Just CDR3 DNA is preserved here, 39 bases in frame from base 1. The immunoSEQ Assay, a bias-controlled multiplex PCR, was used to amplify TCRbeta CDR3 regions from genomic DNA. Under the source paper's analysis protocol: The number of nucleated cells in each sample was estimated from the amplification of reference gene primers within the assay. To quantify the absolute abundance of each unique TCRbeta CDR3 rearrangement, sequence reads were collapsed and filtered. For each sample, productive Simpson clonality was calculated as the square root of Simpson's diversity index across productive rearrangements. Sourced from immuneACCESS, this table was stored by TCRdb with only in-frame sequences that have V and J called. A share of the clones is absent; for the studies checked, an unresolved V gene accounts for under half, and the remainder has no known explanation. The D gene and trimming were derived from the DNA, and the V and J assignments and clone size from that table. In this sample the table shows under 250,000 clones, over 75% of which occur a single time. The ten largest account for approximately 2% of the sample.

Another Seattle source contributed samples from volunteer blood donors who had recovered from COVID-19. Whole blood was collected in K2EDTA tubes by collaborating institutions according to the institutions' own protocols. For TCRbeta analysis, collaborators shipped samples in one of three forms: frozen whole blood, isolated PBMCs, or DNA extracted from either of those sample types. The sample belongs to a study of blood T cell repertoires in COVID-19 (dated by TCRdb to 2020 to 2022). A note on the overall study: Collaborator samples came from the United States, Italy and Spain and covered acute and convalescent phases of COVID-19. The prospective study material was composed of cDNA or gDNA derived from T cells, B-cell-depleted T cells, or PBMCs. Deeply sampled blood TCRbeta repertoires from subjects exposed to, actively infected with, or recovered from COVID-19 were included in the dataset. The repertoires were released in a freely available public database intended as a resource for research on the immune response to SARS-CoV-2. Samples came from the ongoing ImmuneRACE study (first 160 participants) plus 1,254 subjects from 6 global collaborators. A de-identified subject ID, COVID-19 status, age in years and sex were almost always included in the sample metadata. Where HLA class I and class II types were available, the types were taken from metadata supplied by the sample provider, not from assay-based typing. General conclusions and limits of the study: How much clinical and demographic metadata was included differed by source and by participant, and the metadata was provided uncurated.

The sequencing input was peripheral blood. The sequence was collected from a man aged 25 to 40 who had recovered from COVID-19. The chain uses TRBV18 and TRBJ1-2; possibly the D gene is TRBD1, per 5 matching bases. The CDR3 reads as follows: CASSPLQGDGYTF. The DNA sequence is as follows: TGTGCCAGCTCACCACTTCAGGGCGATGGCTACACCTTC.